Below are 5 T cell receptor beta chains sequenced from a single sample in a study of T cells in Graves' hyperthyroidism and ophthalmopathy (dated by TCRdb to between 2018 and 2021). Libraries were prepared through multiplex PCR. Sequencing was carried out with an Illumina HiSeq 2000. TCR beta CDR3 regions were amplified from RNA transcripts. For the first round of RT-PCR on the TCR CDR3, the HTBI primer set was used together with the Qiagen OneStep RT-PCR kit. TCRdb redid the processing of the public reads, applying fastp at Q25 and MiXCR, and retained in-frame beta chains. Each record represents a unique CDR3 protein, reported with the most common genes and DNA among its rows. This sample has around 690,000 distinct CDR3 sequences in its table, and roughly 17% of those were observed once. About a sixth of the sample lies in the top ten. Source material: blood. The receptors were gathered from a man aged 50 to 59 with Graves' hyperthyroidism.

J is TRBJ2-1 and V is TRBV7-2; no clear D. Trimming left V 6 bases short and J 10 bases short, with 13 bases between. CDR3 size: 12 residues. Germline CDR1 is SGHTA and CDR2 is FQGNSA. The CDR3 sequence is CASRNPSEEQFF. The DNA of the CDR3 is TGTGCCAGCAGGAACCCAAGCGAGGAGCAGTTCTTC.

The J gene is TRBJ2-3, the V gene TRBV25-1; unclear D gene. The CDR3 sequence is 14 residues long. The germline V gene encodes CDR1 MGHDK and CDR2 SYGVNS. Trimming removed 7 bases at V and 0 bases at J, with 11 bases between. CDR3 protein: CASTPGRSTDTQYF. DNA for the CDR3: TGTGCCAGCACGCCAGGCCGAAGCACAGATACGCAGTATTTT.

The chain joins TRBV6-1 to TRBJ1-2; D is uncertain. V gave up 2 bases and J gave up 7 bases, with 11 bases separating them. This CDR3 spans 13 amino acids. Looked up from germline, CDR1 is MNHNS and CDR2 is SASEGT. Here the CDR3 reads CASSEFQTAGYTF. CDR3 bases: TGTGCCAGCAGTGAATTCCAGACGGCTGGCTACACCTTC.

This clonotype has a count of ten or more. V is TRBV27 and J is TRBJ1-6; D is perhaps TRBD1 (6 bases). In germline, CDR1 is MNHEY, CDR2 SMNVEV (reference sequence). The CDR3 extends over 13 amino acids. V gave up 6 bases and J gave up 14 bases, with 17 bases separating them. The CDR3 loop reads CASSPQGPGALHF. The DNA of the CDR3 is TGTGCCAGCAGCCCGCAGGGGCCTGGGGCCCTCCACTTT.

CDR3 nucleotide sequence: TGTGCCAGCAGTTTCCCAATCGACAGGGAGAATGAGCAGTTCTTC. Residues: CASSFPIDRENEQFF. The chain uses TRBV12-3 or TRBV12-4 and TRBJ2-1, with 7 bases that match TRBD1. The CDR3 covers 15 residues. V lost 3 bases to trimming and J lost 7 bases; unmatched junction nucleotides: 9.